The 2 T cell receptor beta chains given below trace back to one sample, sequenced in a study of identifying expanded T cells in peripheral blood. The repertoire was sequenced with immunoSEQ multiplex PCR; TCRdb's copy has only in-frame clones and lacks some. The repertoire holds fewer than 110,000 clones, roughly nine tenths seen once, with about 15% in the top ten. Sequenced sample: blood. These receptors all stem from a person aged 18-69 years in good health.

This clone has just a few counts. The chain combines TRBV13 with TRBJ2-2, with a tentative D call TRBD2 (5 bases). Germline assignment: CDR1 PRHDT and CDR2 FYEKMQ (reference sequence). V was shortened by 0 bases and J by 4 bases, with 9 bases between the two germline ends. The CDR3 is 15 amino acids. The CDR3 coding sequence is TGTGCCAGCAGCTTAGGGCTAGCTGGCACCGGGGAGCTGTTTTTT. Its translation: CASSLGLAGTGELFF.

This clone has only one observation. The chain joins TRBV5-1 to TRBJ2-7; TRBD1 is a possible D gene (5 bases). The CDR3 covers 14 residues. V lost 0 bases and J lost 7, with 14 bases in between. CDR1 and CDR2 (germline): SGHRS, YFSETQ. The CDR3, as DNA: TGCGCCAGCAGCTTGGTTTCTATACGACAGGAGCAGTACTTC. It is translated as CASSLVSIRQEQYF.